Below, 25 T cell receptor beta chains from the same sample are listed, as sequenced in a study of Tregs in tolerant kidney transplant recipients. The repertoire was sequenced with immunoSEQ multiplex PCR; TCRdb's copy has only in-frame clones and lacks some. The table lists roughly 48,000 clones, with around 0.91% in the top ten. The sequenced sample was CD4+ T cells from blood, obtained before the transplant. Every receptor here comes from a human donor who received a combined kidney and bone marrow transplant.

On this clone itself: The read is 3 residues too short to cover the CDR3 end, so that end is filled in from the germline J gene. The chain links TRBV20-1 to TRBJ1-1, with D hard to call. Trimming removed 3 bases at V and 1 base at J, with 9 bases between. The CDR3 consists of 13 residues. The germline CDR1 and CDR2 sequences are DFQATT and SNEGSKA (reference sequence). CDR3 amino acids: CSARFSENTEAFF. Partial CDR3 DNA: TGCAGTGCTAGGTTCTCAGAGAACACTGAA.

With regard to this clone: The missing CDR3 end, 3 residues past where the read stops, is filled in from the germline J gene. The rearrangement uses TRBV7-3 and TRBJ2-1, with D perhaps matching TRBD2 (6 bases). Trimming took 5 bases from V and 1 from J, leaving 15 bases between them. CDR1 is SGHTA, CDR2 FQGTGA, per germline. The length of the CDR3 is 16 residues. The CDR3 sequence: CASSINLARSYNEQFF. The covered CDR3 bases are TGTGCCAGCAGCATAAATCTAGCGAGGTCCTACAATGAG. Supplemented by reference TRBV7-3 and TRBJ2-1, the full variable domain reads GAGVSQTPSNKVTEKGKYVELRCDPISGHTALYWYRQSLGQGPEFLIYFQGTGAADDSGLPNDRFFAVRPEGSVSTLKIQRTERGDSAVYLCASSINLARSYNEQFFGPGTRLTVL.

With respect to this clone: Sequencing ends 3 residues short of the CDR3 end; the germline J gene provides the rest. The chain recombines TRBV19 with TRBJ1-5; weak D call: TRBD1 (6 bases). The germline CDR1 and CDR2 sequences are LNHDA and SQIVND (reference sequence). V was trimmed by 7 bases and J by 0 bases, leaving 13 bases between them. The CDR3 covers 15 residues. CDR3 DNA (partial): TGTGCCAGTAAAGGGCGGGGGGCTAGCAATCAGCCC. Protein: CASKGRGASNQP. The whole CDR3 is CASKGRGASNQPQHF.

Notes on this clone: The read ends 3 residues shy of where the CDR3 ends; the end is completed using the germline J gene. The chain has TRBV18 and TRBJ2-7, with 7 bases fitting TRBD2. The CDR3 contains 15 residues. Unmatched junction bases numbered 4, after V lost 0 bases and J lost 2 bases. The V gene's germline CDR1 is KGHSH and CDR2 LQKENI. The CDR3 DNA, read in part, is TGTGCCAGCTCACCACCACTTGCGGGAGCCTACGAG. Its protein is CASSPPLAGAYE. The CDR3, in full, reads CASSPPLAGAYEQYF.

Concerning this clone itself: The read terminates 3 residues ahead of where the CDR3 ends, so the germline J gene completes it. V is TRBV2 and J is TRBJ2-1, with TRBD1 identical over 8 bases. The J segment lost 6 bases and the V segment lost 7 bases, leaving 5 bases of the junction unmatched. The CDR3 is 13 amino acids. Germline lookup yields CDR1 SNHLY and CDR2 FYNNEI. The covered CDR3 bases are TGTGCCAGCACAAAGGACAGGGTCAATGAG. Amino acids: CASTKDRVNE. The entire CDR3 protein is CASTKDRVNEQFF. Complete variable domain (other parts from reference TRBV2 and TRBJ2-1): EPEVTQTPSHQVTQMGQEVILRCVPISNHLYFYWYRQILGQKVEFLVSFYNNEISEKSEIFDDQFSVERPDGSNFTLKIRSTKLEDSAMYFCASTKDRVNEQFFGPGTRLTVL.

Note on this clone: The CDR3 is cut off 3 residues early in the read; its end comes from the germline J gene. The genes are TRBV6-2 or TRBV6-3 and TRBJ2-7; D is perhaps TRBD1 (5 bases). Germline CDR1 is MNHEY and CDR2 is SVGEGT. CDR3 size: 13 residues. The V and J ends lost 7 bases and 3 bases respectively, with 13 bases between them. The CDR3 reads CASKQQDIYEQYF. Incomplete CDR3 DNA: TGTGCCAGCAAACAACAGGACATCTACGAG.

The covered CDR3 bases are TGTGCCAGCAGCTCCAGGGACGAG. This sequence encodes CASSSRDE. The full CDR3 reads CASSSRDEQYF. The chain is built from TRBV7-9 and TRBJ2-7, with D maybe TRBD1 (5 bases). The read ends 3 residues early relative to the CDR3; the germline J gene fills the gap. CDR3 length equals 11 residues. V lost 4 bases, J lost 5 bases, and 6 bases lay in between. Germline CDR1 and CDR2: SEHNR and FQNEAQ (reference sequence).

For this clone: The CDR3 end lies 3 residues beyond the end of the read and is filled in from the germline J gene. The chain has TRBV7-9 and TRBJ1-3; D unclear. The CDR3 sequence is 14 residues long. With 5 bases removed from V and 1 base from J, the gap between germline ends came to 9 bases. Germline CDR1 SEHNR, CDR2 FQNEAQ (reference sequence). CDR3 sequence reads: CASSPSVSGNTIYF. The covered CDR3 bases are TGTGCCAGCAGCCCTAGTGTGTCTGGAAACACC.

Details on this clone: The read is 3 residues too short to cover the CDR3 end, so that end is filled in from the germline J gene. This chain links TRBV19 with TRBJ2-3; D gene unclear. V was trimmed by 5 bases and J by 2 bases, leaving 11 bases between them. Germline CDR1 is LNHDA and CDR2 is SQIVND (reference sequence). This CDR3 is built from 14 residues. CDR3 DNA (partial): TGTGCCAGTAGTTTAGCCAAAAACACAGATACG. Amino acid sequence: CASSLAKNTDT. The full-length CDR3 reads as CASSLAKNTDTQYF.

Comments on this clone: The read falls 3 residues short of the CDR3 end, and the missing part is taken from the germline J gene. V and J are TRBV20-1 and TRBJ2-1; 11 positions agree with TRBD2. Germline CDR1 is DFQATT and CDR2 is SNEGSKA (reference sequence). The V gene end was trimmed by 1 base and the J gene end by 9 bases; junction bases not matched to a gene: 5. This CDR3 contains 14 residues. The chain's CDR3 is CSARVAGGPPEQFF. The CDR3 bases that were read are TGCAGTGCTAGAGTAGCGGGAGGGCCTCCTGAG.

Turning to this clone: The read ends 3 residues before the CDR3 terminus; that terminus is restored from the germline J gene. The chain has TRBV7-3 and TRBJ1-6; TRBD1 might be the D (5 bases). CDR1 and CDR2 (germline): SGHTA, FQGTGA. V was pared by 5 bases and J by 12 bases, with 14 bases between. The CDR3 spans 13 residues. The CDR3 sequence is CASSLRESGPLHF. The CDR3 DNA, read in part, is TGTGCCAGCAGCCTCAGGGAATCGGGACCC.

Remarks on this clone: The read terminates 3 residues before the CDR3 end, so the remaining end is supplied by the germline J gene. The chain links TRBV5-1 to TRBJ2-2; 11 bases align to TRBD2. This CDR3 region has 16 residues. Germline values: CDR1 SGHRS, CDR2 YFSETQ. The ends lost 3 bases at V and 1 base at J; junction bases unmatched: 2. CDR3 DNA (partial): TGCGCCAGCAGCTCCGGGACTAGCGGGAACACCGGGGAG. It is translated as CASSSGTSGNTGE. The entire CDR3 sequence reads CASSSGTSGNTGELFF.

As regards this clone: The sequence runs out 3 residues before the end of the CDR3; the remainder is reconstructed from the germline J gene. The chain carries TRBV18 and TRBJ1-5; D is unresolved. V was trimmed by 2 bases and J by 6 bases, leaving 11 bases between them. Germline assignment: CDR1 KGHSH and CDR2 LQKENI. The CDR3 sequence is 14 residues long. The CDR3 DNA, read in part, is TGTGCCAGCTCACCAGCTCGGTCGGGTCAGCCC. Translating gives CASSPARSGQP. The full CDR3 sequence reads CASSPARSGQPQHF.

As to this clone: The missing CDR3 end, 3 residues past where the read stops, is filled in from the germline J gene. The chain employs TRBV13 and TRBJ1-1, with D maybe TRBD1 (5 bases). Germline CDR1 PRHDT, CDR2 FYEKMQ (reference sequence). This CDR3 region has 18 residues. V lost 2 bases, J lost 5 bases, and 24 bases lay in between. Partial CDR3 DNA: TGTGCCAGCAGCTTAATTACCGACCACCGGGACCGGGGGACTGAA. Translating gives CASSLITDHRDRGTE. The whole CDR3 region reads CASSLITDHRDRGTEAFF.

Details on this clone: The CDR3 goes on 3 residues after the read ends, and that part is filled in from the germline J gene. This chain joins TRBV11-3 and TRBJ2-3; TRBD2 is a possible D gene (6 bases). CDR1 is SGHNT and CDR2 is YENEEA in the germline V gene. The V end lost 5 bases, the J end lost 6 bases, and 15 bases lay between the germline ends. This CDR3 comprises 14 residues. Partial CDR3 DNA: TGTGCCAGCAGCCTAAGCGGGTTGGGGGATACG. It encodes CASSLSGLGDT. The whole CDR3 is CASSLSGLGDTQYF. Combining the CDR3 with reference TRBV11-3 and TRBJ2-3 gives the whole variable domain EAGVVQSPRYKIIEKKQPVAFWCNPISGHNTLYWYLQNLGQGPELLIRYENEEAVDDSQLPKDRFSAERLKGVDSTLKIQPAELGDSAVYLCASSLSGLGDTQYFGPGTRLTVL.

Turning to this clone: The sequenced fragment ends 3 residues before the CDR3 boundary, so the rest is inferred from the germline J gene. This chain connects TRBV5-1 to TRBJ2-7, with 8 nucleotides matching TRBD2. CDR3 length: 17 amino acids. J lost 2 bases, V lost 0 bases, and 10 bases had no gene match. Germline V gene lookup returns CDR1 SGHRS and CDR2 YFSETQ. CDR3 bases read: TGCGCCAGCAGCTTGGAGCGTAACGGGCGGGGGGCCTACGAG. It translates to CASSLERNGRGAYE. The whole CDR3 sequence reads CASSLERNGRGAYEQYF.

About this clone: Read data end 3 residues before the CDR3 end; the end is taken from the germline J gene. The V gene is TRBV5-1, the J gene TRBJ2-7; 8 bases match TRBD2. The V and J ends lost 0 bases and 2 bases, in that order; junction bases with no gene match: 7. The CDR3 has 16 amino acids. CDR1 SGHRS and CDR2 YFSETQ come from the germline V gene. The covered CDR3 bases are TGCGCCAGCAGCTTGGTTGTAGCGGGGTCCACCTACGAG. Translation gives CASSLVVAGSTYE. The CDR3 reads in full as CASSLVVAGSTYEQYF.

A word on this clone: The read stops 3 residues short of the end of the CDR3; the missing end is completed from the germline J gene. J is TRBJ2-7 and V is TRBV7-8; a possible D gene is TRBD2 (7 bases). The CDR3 length is 16 residues. Trimming cost V 7 bases and J 1 base, with 20 bases left between them. CDR1 and CDR2 from the germline V gene are SGHVS and FQNEAQ. This CDR3 reads CASTPRGAGSSYEQYF. CDR3 DNA (partial): TGTGCCAGCACCCCTCGGGGGGCAGGGAGTTCCTACGAG. The full variable domain, in which reference TRBV7-8 and TRBJ2-7 provide the parts outside the CDR3, is GAGVSQSPRYKVAKRGQDVALRCDPISGHVSLFWYQQALGQGPEFLTYFQNEAQLDKSGLPSDRFFAERPEGSVSTLKIQRTQQEDSAVYLCASTPRGAGSSYEQYFGPGTRLTVT.

Note on this clone: The CDR3 goes on 3 residues after the read ends, and that part is filled in from the germline J gene. This chain links TRBV4-2 with TRBJ2-4, with 14 bases identical to TRBD2. Losses at the gene ends were 0 bases for V and 8 bases for J; bases not matched to a gene: 3. The CDR3 extends over 16 amino acids. Germline V lookup: CDR1 LGHNA, CDR2 YNFKEQ. This CDR3 reads CASSQETSGRADIQYF. The covered CDR3 bases are TGTGCCAGCAGCCAAGAGACTAGCGGGAGGGCTGACATT.

Comment on this clone: The sequenced fragment ends 3 residues before the CDR3 boundary, so the rest is inferred from the germline J gene. V gene TRBV20-1 combines with J gene TRBJ2-1; D is uncertain. Germline CDR1 DFQATT, CDR2 SNEGSKA (reference sequence). The CDR3 contains 13 residues. With 3 bases removed from V and 2 bases from J, the gap between germline ends came to 8 bases. The CDR3 here is CSASHITYNEQFF. Partial CDR3 DNA: TGCAGTGCTAGTCACATAACCTACAATGAG.

For this clone: The read ends 3 residues shy of where the CDR3 ends; the end is completed using the germline J gene. J is TRBJ2-1 and V is TRBV30, with 14 bases fitting TRBD2. Trimming removed 1 base from V and 5 bases from J; junction bases left unmatched: 4. Germline loops: CDR1 GTSNPN, CDR2 SVGIG (reference sequence). CDR3 length: 16 residues. This chain's CDR3 is CAWSAGTSGSDNEQFF. The sequenced CDR3 bases are TGTGCCTGGAGTGCCGGGACTAGCGGGAGCGACAATGAG.

With respect to this clone: Read sequence stops 3 residues before the CDR3 end, and the germline J gene provides the missing end. The chain employs TRBV7-6 and TRBJ2-6, with 8 bases fitting TRBD1. CDR1 SGHVS and CDR2 FNYEAQ come from the germline V gene. This CDR3 contains 16 residues. J lost 1 base, V lost 5 bases, and 4 bases had no gene match. CDR3 sequence: CASSLDRASGANVLTF. CDR3 DNA, as far as it was read: TGTGCCAGCAGCCTGGACAGGGCGTCTGGGGCCAACGTC.

In regard to this clone: The read comes to an end 3 residues before the CDR3 does, leaving the germline J gene to fill in the end. The chain couples TRBV19 to TRBJ2-5; TRBD1 aligns across 9 bases. With 7 bases clipped from V and 5 bases from J, the junction kept 5 bases outside the gene matches. The CDR3 contains 13 residues. Germline V gives CDR1 LNHDA, CDR2 SQIVND (reference sequence). The CDR3 spells CASTPTGGETQYF. The covered CDR3 bases are TGTGCCAGTACCCCGACAGGGGGTGAGACC.

Details on this clone: The read comes to an end 3 residues before the CDR3 does, leaving the germline J gene to fill in the end. The chain carries TRBV5-4 and TRBJ2-1; perhaps TRBD2 as D (6 bases). CDR1 is SGHNT, CDR2 YYREEE, per germline (reference sequence). Trimming took 2 bases from V and 5 from J, leaving 17 bases between them. This CDR3 contains 16 residues. The covered CDR3 bases are TGTGCCAGCAGCTTAACCGGGGGACCGCTTAACAATGAG. This gives the protein CASSLTGGPLNNE. The entire CDR3 sequence reads CASSLTGGPLNNEQFF.

On this clone: The read falls 3 residues short of the CDR3 end, and the missing part is taken from the germline J gene. The chain uses TRBV10-3 and TRBJ2-7; 8 bases are a match to TRBD2. The CDR3 is made up of 12 amino acids. The ends lost 5 bases at V and 5 bases at J; junction bases unmatched: 2. Germline loops: CDR1 ENHRY, CDR2 SYGVKD. Here the CDR3 reads CAISQTSDEQYF. Incomplete CDR3 DNA: TGTGCCATCAGTCAGACTAGCGACGAG.